These 31 T cell receptor beta chains were sequenced from one sample in a study of shared clonotypes between healthy human individuals. Only in-frame clones appear in the TCRdb table, and some are missing; sequencing was by immunoSEQ multiplex PCR. The sample shows about 1,800,000 clones, about 95% of them seen only once. Naive-designated CD8 cells lacked CD45RO, were positively enriched for CCR7, and omitted terminally differentiated effector memory CD45RA+ cells. The sample consisted of naive CD8+ T cells sorted from blood. The receptors were gathered from a man younger than 35 in good health.

Concerning this clone: The same CDR3 is also encoded by other DNA sequences in this sample. This chain joins TRBV19 and TRBJ2-5; no firm D call. The germline V gene has CDR1 LNHDA and CDR2 SQIVND (reference sequence). CDR3 length equals 13 residues. V gave up 3 bases and J gave up 5 bases, with 10 bases separating them. In DNA, the CDR3 is TGTGCCAGTAGTATTGTGTCCGGGGAGACCCAGTACTTC. Its translation is CASSIVSGETQYF.

The genes are TRBV6-5 and TRBJ2-7; possibly TRBD1 for D (5 bases). Trimming took 7 bases from V and 0 from J, leaving 10 bases between them. The CDR3 length is 13 residues. Germline V gene sequence: CDR1 MNHEY, CDR2 SVGAGI. The CDR3: CASKYRSSYEQYF. The DNA of the CDR3 is TGTGCCAGCAAATACAGGAGCTCCTACGAGCAGTACTTC.

The chain uses TRBV4-1 and TRBJ2-1; weak D call: TRBD1 (5 bases). V shed 6 bases and J shed 5 bases, with 11 bases lying between them. CDR1 is MGHRA and CDR2 is YSYEKL in the germline V gene. The CDR3 runs 13 residues. The CDR3 spells CASRSRVDNEQFF. The CDR3 nucleotides are TGCGCCAGCAGATCCAGGGTCGACAATGAGCAGTTCTTC.

The V and J genes are TRBV4-3 and TRBJ2-3; 7 bases are shared with TRBD2. V trimming: 0 bases; J trimming: 3 bases; junction bases outside the gene matches: 9. This CDR3 has 17 amino acids. Germline lookup yields CDR1 LGHNA and CDR2 YSLEER. DNA for the CDR3: TGCGCCAGCAGCCAAGATAGGAGGGAGGGCCGGACAGATACGCAGTATTTT. Translating gives CASSQDRREGRTDTQYF.

V usage is TRBV27 and J usage is TRBJ1-2; D is undetermined. Looked up from germline, CDR1 is MNHEY and CDR2 is SMNVEV (reference sequence). The CDR3 is 15 residues long. The V and J ends lost 2 bases and 2 bases respectively, with 12 bases between them. This CDR3 is CASSLVAGGNYGYTF. DNA for the CDR3: TGTGCCAGCAGTTTAGTCGCGGGTGGGAACTATGGCTACACCTTC.

V gene TRBV6-5 combines with J gene TRBJ1-2; a possible D gene is TRBD1 (6 bases). Germline loops: CDR1 MNHEY, CDR2 SVGAGI. V shed 0 bases and J shed 7 bases, with 15 bases lying between them. CDR3 length: 15 residues. CDR3 coding DNA: TGTGCCAGCAGTTACTCTGAGGGACACCAACGTGGCTACACCTTC. This encodes CASSYSEGHQRGYTF.

Notes on this clone: Other DNA sequences in the same sample also yield this CDR3. The V and J genes are TRBV5-6 and TRBJ2-7; D not certain. Trimming cost V 3 bases and J 2 bases, with 6 bases left between them. The CDR3 contains 12 residues. From germline, CDR1 is SGHDT and CDR2 YYEEEE. In DNA form, the CDR3 reads TGTGCCAGCAGCTCTACAACCTACGAGCAGTACTTC. It encodes CASSSTTYEQYF. Full variable domain (rest looked up from reference TRBV5-6 and TRBJ2-7): DAGVTQSPTHLIKTRGQQVTLRCSPKSGHDTVSWYQQALGQGPQFIFQYYEEEERQRGNFPDRFSGHQFPNYSSELNVNALLLGDSALYLCASSSTTYEQYFGPGTRLTVT.

This chain's CDR3 is CASSFPGSPNIQYF. The CDR3 nucleotides read TGTGCCAGCAGTTTCCCCGGATCCCCCAACATTCAGTACTTC. This chain uses TRBV27 with TRBJ2-4; D uncertain. Germline values: CDR1 MNHEY, CDR2 SMNVEV (reference sequence). This CDR3 spans 14 amino acids. Trimming took 3 bases from V and 7 from J, leaving 13 bases between them.

On this clone: The sample contains more than one DNA sequence encoding this CDR3. V usage is TRBV2 and J usage is TRBJ2-7; no firm D call. Germline V gives CDR1 SNHLY, CDR2 FYNNEI. This CDR3 region has 12 residues. V gave up 3 bases and J gave up 2 bases, with 5 bases separating them. In DNA form, the CDR3 reads TGTGCCAGCAGTGATGCGACCTACGAGCAGTACTTC. Translation: CASSDATYEQYF. Full variable domain (missing parts from reference TRBV2 and TRBJ2-7): EPEVTQTPSHQVTQMGQEVILRCVPISNHLYFYWYRQILGQKVEFLVSFYNNEISEKSEIFDDQFSVERPDGSNFTLKIRSTKLEDSAMYFCASSDATYEQYFGPGTRLTVT.

About this clone itself: Other DNA sequences of this sample code for an identical CDR3. This rearrangement joins TRBV5-4 to TRBJ2-1, with D unclear. V lost 4 bases to trimming and J lost 0 bases, with 8 bases between them. Germline V lookup: CDR1 SGHNT, CDR2 YYREEE (reference sequence). The CDR3 extends over 14 amino acids. CDR3 sequence reads: CASSLGDSYNEQFF. CDR3 coding DNA: TGTGCCAGCAGCCTAGGAGACTCCTACAATGAGCAGTTCTTC.

The V and J genes are TRBV28 and TRBJ1-2; no firm D call. Trimming left V 5 bases short and J 3 bases short, with 7 bases between. Germline V gives CDR1 MDHEN, CDR2 SYDVKM. The CDR3 spans 12 residues. CDR3 amino acids: CASSDDDYGYTF. The CDR3 DNA sequence: TGTGCCAGCAGTGACGATGACTATGGCTACACCTTC.

The chain combines TRBV19 with TRBJ2-3; D might be TRBD2 (5 bases). Germline V gene sequence: CDR1 LNHDA, CDR2 SQIVND (reference sequence). The CDR3 is made up of 17 amino acids. Trimming stripped 3 bases from V and 1 base from J, with 17 bases between. The CDR3 loop reads CASSIGGEGMGTDTQYF. The CDR3 DNA reads as TGTGCCAGTAGTATTGGAGGAGAGGGCATGGGCACAGATACGCAGTATTTT.

Remarks on this clone: Other nucleotide sequences in the sample specify the same CDR3. This chain links TRBV5-8 with TRBJ1-1, with unresolved D. V was pared by 2 bases and J by 2 bases, with 4 bases between. CDR1 and CDR2 from the germline V gene are SGHTS and YDEGEE. This CDR3 is built from 12 residues. The CDR3 is CASSFVNTEAFF. The CDR3, as DNA: TGTGCCAGCAGCTTTGTTAACACTGAAGCTTTCTTT.

This chain links TRBV5-1 with TRBJ1-1; 8 positions agree with TRBD1. The J segment lost 4 bases and the V segment lost 0 bases, leaving 5 bases of the junction unmatched. Germline V CDR1 and CDR2: SGHRS, YFSETQ. CDR3 size: 15 residues. CDR3 sequence: CASSLAGGAFTEAFF. DNA of the CDR3: TGCGCCAGCAGCTTGGCAGGGGGCGCGTTCACTGAAGCTTTCTTT.

J is TRBJ2-5 and V is TRBV4-2; D may be TRBD2 (6 bases). The CDR3 is made up of 14 amino acids. V lost 1 base, J lost 5 bases, and 11 bases lay in between. Germline V CDR1 and CDR2: LGHNA, YNFKEQ. CDR3 coding DNA: TGTGCCAGCAGCCAAGTGGAAAGCGGGGAGACCCAGTACTTC. Translating it yields CASSQVESGETQYF.

This chain joins TRBV7-9 and TRBJ2-1; D not resolved. The CDR3 totals 13 residues. Germline lookup yields CDR1 SEHNR and CDR2 FQNEAQ (reference sequence). Trimming removed 8 bases at V and 8 bases at J, with 16 bases between. CDR3 DNA: TGTGCCAGCCATGAGGTAACTGGCCATGAGCAGTTCTTC. As protein: CASHEVTGHEQFF.

The chain recombines TRBV6-1 with TRBJ2-1, with a possible D match to TRBD1 (5 bases). The CDR3 consists of 13 residues. Germline CDR1 and CDR2: MNHNS and SASEGT. The V end lost 6 bases, the J end lost 9 bases, and 15 bases lay between the germline ends. The CDR3 sequence is CASSVRLGAEQFF. The CDR3 DNA is TGTGCCAGCAGCGTCCGGTTAGGGGCTGAGCAGTTCTTC.

This chain joins TRBV7-9 and TRBJ2-1; D is uncertain. Trimming left V 7 bases short and J 0 bases short, with 19 bases between. The CDR3 consists of 17 residues. From germline, CDR1 is SEHNR and CDR2 FQNEAQ (reference sequence). The CDR3 protein is CASTPSLQVSSYNEQFF. CDR3 in DNA: TGTGCCAGCACCCCCTCCCTCCAGGTGAGCTCCTACAATGAGCAGTTCTTC.

On this clone itself: Other nucleotide sequences from this sample produce the same CDR3. CDR3 protein: CASSYARDQETQYF. CDR3 DNA sequence: TGTGCCAGCAGTTACGCCAGGGACCAAGAGACCCAGTACTTC. V is TRBV6-5 and J is TRBJ2-5, with a tentative D call TRBD1 (5 bases). There are 14 residues in the CDR3. V was cut by 2 bases and J by 0 bases, with 7 bases left in between. Germline assignment: CDR1 MNHEY and CDR2 SVGAGI.

The chain couples TRBV11-2 to TRBJ2-3, with D perhaps TRBD1 (5 bases). This CDR3 contains 14 residues. Germline values: CDR1 SGHAT, CDR2 FQNNGV. The ends were cut back, 5 bases at V and 4 bases at J, with 13 bases in the middle. CDR3 amino acids: CASSPDAGSDTQYF. The CDR3 bases are TGTGCCAGCAGCCCCGACGCAGGGTCAGATACGCAGTATTTT.

This clone was found once. V gene TRBV15 combines with J gene TRBJ2-1, with TRBD2 matching 8 bases. With 5 bases clipped from V and 6 bases from J, the junction kept 6 bases outside the gene matches. The germline V gene encodes CDR1 LNHNV and CDR2 YYDKDF (reference sequence). This CDR3 region has 14 residues. DNA of the CDR3: TGTGCCACCAGCGCGCGGACTAGCAGCAATGAGCAGTTCTTC. This codes for CATSARTSSNEQFF.

The chain combines TRBV6-5 with TRBJ2-7; D may be TRBD2 (6 bases). Germline V gives CDR1 MNHEY, CDR2 SVGAGI. V lost 2 bases and J lost 3, with 11 bases in between. The CDR3 has 14 residues. The CDR3 sequence: CASSYLGGNYEQYF. CDR3 nucleotide sequence: TGTGCCAGCAGTTACCTCGGCGGGAACTACGAGCAGTACTTC.

The V call is TRBV6-6, the J call TRBJ2-7, with no clear D. CDR1 is MNHNY, CDR2 SVGAGI, per germline (reference sequence). V dropped 8 bases and J dropped 5 bases, with 13 bases sitting between them. The CDR3 is 12 amino acids. DNA of the CDR3: TGTGCCAGCGAAAACCCTCGGGACGAGCAGTACTTC. It specifies CASENPRDEQYF.

V is TRBV19 and J is TRBJ1-2; maybe TRBD1 (6 bases). V lost 3 bases and J 6 bases, leaving 14 bases between the germline ends. The CDR3 loop spans 14 amino acids. The germline V gene encodes CDR1 LNHDA and CDR2 SQIVND (reference sequence). In DNA form, the CDR3 reads TGTGCCAGTAGTATTTGGGGACAACGGGATGGCTACACCTTC. Protein sequence: CASSIWGQRDGYTF.

The rearrangement joins TRBV6-1 to TRBJ2-7; TRBD2 might be the D (6 bases). This CDR3 has 14 amino acids. From germline, CDR1 is MNHNS and CDR2 SASEGT. With 2 bases removed from V and 4 bases from J, the gap between germline ends came to 12 bases. This CDR3 reads CASSENGDLYEQYF. The CDR3 coding sequence is TGTGCCAGCAGTGAAAATGGGGACTTATACGAGCAGTACTTC.

V and J are TRBV27 and TRBJ1-1; perhaps TRBD1 as D (5 bases). Germline V gives CDR1 MNHEY, CDR2 SMNVEV (reference sequence). The CDR3 loop spans 15 amino acids. The V gene lost 5 bases and the J gene lost 5 bases, with 18 bases spanning the gap. Here the CDR3 reads CASSPGPPRGTEAFF. CDR3 bases: TGTGCCAGCAGTCCCGGACCCCCCCGGGGGACTGAAGCTTTCTTT.

V gene TRBV7-9 combines with J gene TRBJ2-2; D is undetermined. The CDR3 length is 13 residues. Germline V gene lookup returns CDR1 SEHNR and CDR2 FQNEAQ (reference sequence). Deletions cut 6 bases from V and 7 bases from J, with 12 bases between. The CDR3 protein is CASSSSTLGELFF. Here the CDR3 DNA reads TGTGCCAGCAGTTCCTCTACCCTCGGGGAGCTGTTTTTT.

The DNA for the CDR3 is TGTGCCAGCAGTTTAGATCAGCATAGCAATCAGCCCCAGCATTTT. It is translated as CASSLDQHSNQPQHF. This sequence joins TRBV27 and TRBJ1-5; D is ambiguous. Trimming left V 2 bases short and J 0 bases short, with 8 bases between. The germline V gene has CDR1 MNHEY and CDR2 SMNVEV (reference sequence). The CDR3 is 15 amino acids.

The chain couples TRBV11-2 to TRBJ2-7, with D maybe TRBD2 (6 bases). The CDR3 totals 12 residues. Trimming pared 4 bases from V and 3 bases from J, leaving 7 bases between. The germline V gene has CDR1 SGHAT and CDR2 FQNNGV. The CDR3 DNA follows: TGTGCCAGCAGCTGGGGGGTCTACGAGCAGTACTTC. Residues: CASSWGVYEQYF. Based on the CDR3 plus reference TRBV11-2 and TRBJ2-7, the full variable domain is EAGVAQSPRYKIIEKRQSVAFWCNPISGHATLYWYQQILGQGPKLLIQFQNNGVVDDSQLPKDRFSAERLKGVDSTLKIQPAKLEDSAVYLCASSWGVYEQYFGPGTRLTVT.

Concerning this clone: This specimen includes other DNA sequences encoding the same CDR3. The V and J genes are TRBV28 and TRBJ2-7; tentatively, D is TRBD1 or TRBD2 (5 bases each). Deletions cut 5 bases from V and 0 bases from J, with 14 bases between. The CDR3 is 15 residues long. Germline CDR1 is MDHEN and CDR2 is SYDVKM. The CDR3 nucleotides are TGTGCCAGCAGTCCCCCAGGGACGGTCTCCTACGAGCAGTACTTC. It encodes CASSPPGTVSYEQYF.

The chain carries TRBV27 and TRBJ1-5, with D unclear. The germline gives CDR1 MNHEY, CDR2 SMNVEV (reference sequence). The ends were cut back, 1 base at V and 1 base at J, with 14 bases in the middle. The CDR3 spans 17 residues. For the CDR3, the DNA is TGTGCCAGCAGTTTATTCGGGGAAGGGTACAGCAATCAGCCCCAGCATTTT. This codes for CASSLFGEGYSNQPQHF.